This T cell receptor (beta chain) was found in a study of Ad26.COV2.S vaccination and SARS-CoV-2 variants. Study-level findings and limits: Non-spike TCR breadth did not differ much between vaccine and placebo recipients.

The germline V and J ends were trimmed by 4 bases and 2 bases, with 14 bases remaining between them. Germline values: CDR1 KGHSH, CDR2 LQKENI. This CDR3 has 15 amino acids. With regard to this clone: No antigen is known for it.

The protocol was immunoSEQ multiplex PCR, while the TCRdb copy is restricted to in-frame clones and leaves out a portion. The table includes hundreds of thousands of clones, roughly 90% detected once. Treatment defined: 15 to 20 received Ad26.COV2.S at low or high dose, single or two shots; about five received placebo; per-sample allocation not given. Specimens were obtained on day 63 following the first vaccine or placebo injection. The sequenced sample was peripheral blood, obtained in a trial of Ad26.COV2.S vaccine versus placebo. This chain connects TRBV18 to TRBJ1-1, with D tentatively TRBD1 (6 bases). The source is a person aged 18 to 65 who received the Ad26.COV2.S COVID-19 vaccine or a placebo. The CDR3 nucleotides read TGTGCCAGCTCACATTCAGGACAGACTAACACTGAAGCTTTCTTT. Encoded protein: CASSHSGQTNTEAFF.